This T cell receptor beta chain was captured in a study of long-term antiretroviral therapy in people with HIV. General observations from the study: Clonal populations expanded prior to ART predominated within the repertoire at all time points.

CDR3 length: 19 amino acids. Looked up from germline, CDR1 is SGHVS and CDR2 is FQNEAQ. V was cut by 1 base and J by 0 bases, with 20 bases left in between. About this clone: The antigen remains undetermined.

Survey-level resolution applied to immunoSEQ assay v3.0. Data came from immunoSEQ multiplex PCR; TCRdb stores just in-frame clones and leaves some out. The table shows 20,000 to 30,000 clones, with around 80% occurring only once. From each donor, at least one pre-ART PBMC sample and at least two post-ART PBMC samples were obtained. The chain recombines TRBV7-8 with TRBJ2-3; possibly TRBD2 for D (5 bases). This TCR was recovered from a man aged 50-60 years with HIV. The sequenced sample was unsorted PBMCs, obtained 3 years after starting antiretroviral therapy. The CDR3 bases are TGTGCCAGCAGCTTAGAGACCTCTGTCTCCGGGGTTAGCACAGATACGCAGTATTTT. Its protein product is CASSLETSVSGVSTDTQYF.